The clone carrying this T cell receptor beta chain was detected only a few times. This sample was taken from a study of blood T cell repertoires in COVID-19. Across the study: PBMCs, B-cell-depleted T cells, or T cells were the source of the cDNA or gDNA that made up the material.

Looked up from germline, CDR1 is LNHDA and CDR2 is SQIVND (reference sequence). The CDR3 spans 15 residues. V gave up 2 bases and J gave up 10 bases, with 17 bases separating them. Authors' analysis steps: Estimation of nucleated cell counts was performed using reference gene primer amplification. Assay: immunoSEQ multiplex PCR; the TCRdb copy retains only in-frame clones and omits some. V and J calls plus clone size are reproduced from that table; the DNA served to infer D and trimming. Found here are 250,000 to 300,000 clones, approximately 83% of them singletons; the top ten hold roughly 9.6%. The sequencing sample was made of peripheral blood. The source is a woman in her sixties or seventies with acute or convalescent COVID-19. The gene calls are TRBV19 and TRBJ1-4; maybe TRBD1 (5 bases). Written as DNA, the CDR3 is TGTGCCAGTAGTATAAGGGGCCAGGGTATCGGAAAACTGTTTTTT. This sequence encodes CASSIRGQGIGKLFF.